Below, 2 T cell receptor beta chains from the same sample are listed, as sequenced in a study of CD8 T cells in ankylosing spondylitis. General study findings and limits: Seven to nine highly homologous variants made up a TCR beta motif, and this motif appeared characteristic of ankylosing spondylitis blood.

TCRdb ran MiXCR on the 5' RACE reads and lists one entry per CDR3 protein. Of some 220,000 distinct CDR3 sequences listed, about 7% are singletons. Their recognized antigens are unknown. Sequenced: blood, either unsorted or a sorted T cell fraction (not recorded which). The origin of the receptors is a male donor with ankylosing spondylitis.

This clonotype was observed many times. The CDR3 is CASSPGFPGLVNNEQFF. The CDR3 DNA follows: TGTGCCAGCAGCCCTGGGTTCCCGGGACTAGTGAACAATGAGCAGTTCTTC. The chain combines TRBV27 with TRBJ2-1; TRBD2 matches at 8 bases. J lost 5 bases, V lost 6 bases, and 15 bases had no gene match. This CDR3 spans 17 amino acids. Germline CDR1 MNHEY, CDR2 SMNVEV (reference sequence).

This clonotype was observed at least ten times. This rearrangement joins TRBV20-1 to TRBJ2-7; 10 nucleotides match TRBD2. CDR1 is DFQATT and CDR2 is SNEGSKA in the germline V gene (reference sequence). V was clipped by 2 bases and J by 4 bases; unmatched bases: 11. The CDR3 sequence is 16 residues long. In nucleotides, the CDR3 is TGCAGTGCTAGACCCGGACTAGCGGAGAGCCCATACGAGCAGTACTTC. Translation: CSARPGLAESPYEQYF.